The rows below give T cell receptor beta chains drawn from one sample of a study of shared clonotypes between healthy human individuals. The data were produced by immunoSEQ multiplex PCR, yet TCRdb's version contains in-frame clones alone and is incomplete. In the table there are about half a million clones, 79% of which are singletons. Sequenced material: PBMCs. The receptor source for this set is a woman between 40 and 55 years old in good health. Some clones in this sample may be carry-over from other donors' samples. Both conserved end residues are part of each CDR3. Each record gives: D gene, clone size, J gene, V gene, CDR3 DNA, CDR3 protein. The D gene is left open where the match is weak. Only some rows state a clone size, as once, few, many or a class for expanded clones.

>NA|NA|TRBJ1-1|TRBV28
TGTGCCAGCAGCTCCCTGTCTGCTCGGACTGAAGCTTTCTTT
CASSSLSARTEAFF
>NA|NA|TRBJ1-4|TRBV4-3
TGCGCCAGCAGCAACGGGTACAGAGGTGAAAAACTGTTTTTT
CASSNGYRGEKLFF
>NA|NA|TRBJ1-6|TRBV6-1
TGTGCCAGCAGGACAGTTAATTCACCCCTCCACTTT
CASRTVNSPLHF
>NA|few|TRBJ1-2|TRBV2
TGTGCCAGCTCGAGGGGAGGCTATGGCTACACCTTC
CASSRGGYGYTF
>NA|NA|TRBJ2-3|TRBV7-9
TGTGCCAGCAGCTTGGGGGGCACAGATACGCAGTATTTT
CASSLGGTDTQYF
>TRBD1|NA|TRBJ1-5|TRBV5-1
TGCGCCAGCAGCCCAGGGACAGGGGGCGCGGATCAGCCCCAGCATTTT
CASSPGTGGADQPQHF
>NA|NA|TRBJ2-2|TRBV6-5
TGTGCCAGCAGTTACTCCTATAATGGGGAGCTGTTTTTT
CASSYSYNGELFF
>TRBD2|NA|TRBJ2-1|TRBV5-4
TGTGCCAGCAGCTTTAAGGCGGGAGCGAACAATGAGCAGTTCTTC
CASSFKAGANNEQFF
>NA|NA|TRBJ2-7|TRBV7-9
TGTGCCAGCAGCCCCACTAGGAGGAATTCCTACGAGCAGTACTTC
CASSPTRRNSYEQYF
>TRBD1|NA|TRBJ1-4|TRBV6-5
TGTGCCAGCGGGAGACAGGGCGTAAATGAAAAACTGTTTTTT
CASGRQGVNEKLFF
>NA|NA|TRBJ2-5|TRBV6-5
TGTGCCAGCAGTTCTGGAAGCGGCCAAGAGACCCAGTACTTC
CASSSGSGQETQYF
>NA|NA|TRBJ1-2|TRBV7-2
TGTGCCAGCAGCGTATCGACGGGCCAACATGGCTACACCTTC
CASSVSTGQHGYTF
>NA|NA|TRBJ2-7|TRBV27
TGTGCCAGCAGTCGGGTCACACGGATCTCCTACGAGCAGTACTTC
CASSRVTRISYEQYF
>NA|NA|TRBJ2-7|TRBV7-2
TGTGCCAGCAGCTTAGATGGGACACCATATCCAGCCTACGAGCAGTACTTC
CASSLDGTPYPAYEQYF
>TRBD1|NA|TRBJ2-7|TRBV14
TGTGCCAGCAGCCCCGGGACAGTCCCCTACGAGCAGTACTTC
CASSPGTVPYEQYF
>NA|NA|TRBJ1-2|TRBV28
TGTGCCAGCAGTCCCTTGGGGGGTTTGAGCTATGGCTACACCTTC
CASSPLGGLSYGYTF
>TRBD2|few|TRBJ2-7|TRBV5-6
TGTGCCAGCACCCTAGCGGGTAGCTACGAGCAGTACTTC
CASTLAGSYEQYF
>TRBD1|once|TRBJ2-1|TRBV6-1
TGTGCCAGCAGTGAACAGGGGACAGGGTACAATGAGCAGTTCTTC
CASSEQGTGYNEQFF
>NA|NA|TRBJ2-3|TRBV5-6
TGTGCCAGCAGCTTGGATCGCGGGACGGGCACAGATACGCAGTATTTT
CASSLDRGTGTDTQYF
>TRBD2|NA|TRBJ2-1|TRBV28
TGTGCCAGCATCCACCGGACTAGACCGTATGAGCAGTTCTTC
CASIHRTRPYEQFF
>NA|NA|TRBJ1-2|TRBV7-9
TGTGCCAGCAGCTTTGACAGACTAAACTATGGCTACACCTTC
CASSFDRLNYGYTF
>NA|NA|TRBJ1-5|TRBV7-2
TGTGCCAGCAGCATAAATCAGCCCCAGCATTTT
CASSINQPQHF
>NA|NA|TRBJ1-1|TRBV11-2
TGTGCCAGCGGACGGCAGCCGAACACTGAAGCTTTCTTT
CASGRQPNTEAFF
>NA|few|TRBJ1-1|TRBV19
TGTGCCAGTAGTATAAGCGGGAAGAACACTGAAGCTTTCTTT
CASSISGKNTEAFF
>NA|NA|TRBJ1-4|TRBV6-5
TGTGCCACCCGACAGATGGGGAATGAAAAACTGTTTTTT
CATRQMGNEKLFF
>TRBD1|NA|TRBJ2-2|TRBV5-4
TGTGCCAGCAGCCGCGGGGGACAGGGGAACACCGGGGAGCTGTTTTTT
CASSRGGQGNTGELFF
>NA|NA|TRBJ2-1|TRBV30
TGTGCCTGGAATCCGGGCTCGTCCTACAATGAGCAGTTCTTC
CAWNPGSSYNEQFF
>TRBD2|NA|TRBJ2-7|TRBV10-3
TGTGCCATCAGTGAGGGGCTAGCGGGCTACGAGCAGTACTTC
CAISEGLAGYEQYF
>TRBD1|NA|TRBJ2-5|TRBV11-2
TGTGCCAGCAGCTCCTTAAGGACAGGGGGGTGGTCTGAGACCCAGTACTTC
CASSSLRTGGWSETQYF
>TRBD1|NA|TRBJ1-2|TRBV18
TGTGCCAGCTCACCGCAACCGGGACAGAGACTTCGCAGCTACACCTTC
CASSPQPGQRLRSYTF
>NA|NA|TRBJ2-1|TRBV6-5
TGTGCCAGCAGTTACCATGGGCGTCGGGAGCAGTTCTTC
CASSYHGRREQFF
>TRBD1|NA|TRBJ2-1|TRBV4-1
TGCGCCAGCAGCCCGTCCGGGACAGGGGACTTATGGGGGCAGTTCTTC
CASSPSGTGDLWGQFF
>TRBD2|NA|TRBJ2-2|TRBV7-9
TGTGCCAGCAGCTCTAGCGGGAGGGCCACCGGGGAGCTGTTTTTT
CASSSSGRATGELFF
>TRBD2|NA|TRBJ2-1|TRBV6-4
TGTGCCAGCAGTGGACTAGCGGGAGGATCTGTCAATGAGCAGTTCTTC
CASSGLAGGSVNEQFF
>TRBD2|many|TRBJ2-3|TRBV6-4
TGTGCCAGCAGTGACTCCGGGAGGGCCACAGATACGCAGTATTTT
CASSDSGRATDTQYF
>TRBD2|NA|TRBJ2-7|TRBV7-9
TGTGCCAGCAGCCCGGGACTAGCGGGAGCCGAGCAGTACTTC
CASSPGLAGAEQYF
>NA|NA|TRBJ1-6|TRBV19
TGTGCCAGTAGGTCAAGGAGAAACGATTCACCCCTCCACTTT
CASRSRRNDSPLHF
>TRBD2|NA|TRBJ2-3|TRBV6-5
TGTGCCAGCAGTTACACCTACGGGAGGGGTCCAGATACGCAGTATTTT
CASSYTYGRGPDTQYF
>TRBD1|NA|TRBJ2-1|TRBV28
TGTGCCAGCAGAACCCCCCCGGGACAGGGGACAGGGGATGAGCAGTTCTTC
CASRTPPGQGTGDEQFF
>NA|NA|TRBJ2-2|TRBV5-5
TGTGCCAGCAGCTTGTGGGGCCCCGGGGAGCTGTTTTTT
CASSLWGPGELFF
>TRBD2|NA|TRBJ2-7|TRBV18
TGTGCCAGCTCACCGGAGGCGGGAGCGGACTACGAGCAGTACTTC
CASSPEAGADYEQYF
>TRBD1|NA|TRBJ1-1|TRBV5-4
TGTGCCAGCAGCCCCCCGGGACAGGGTTTTACTGAAGCTTTCTTT
CASSPPGQGFTEAFF
>NA|once|TRBJ2-1|TRBV7-9
TGTGCCAGCAGCTCAAAAAGCTCCTACAATGAGCAGTTCTTC
CASSSKSSYNEQFF
>TRBD1|NA|TRBJ1-1|TRBV10-3
TGTGCCATCACCCCGGGACAGGGGATGAACACTGAAGCTTTCTTT
CAITPGQGMNTEAFF
>TRBD2|NA|TRBJ2-3|TRBV5-1
TGCGCCAGCAGCTTGTTTCTAGCGGGAGGGTCCACAGATACGCAGTATTTT
CASSLFLAGGSTDTQYF
>NA|NA|TRBJ1-1|TRBV27
TGTGCCAGCAGTTTATCCCCGTGGGCTCCAGCTTTCTTT
CASSLSPWAPAFF
>NA|many|TRBJ2-7|TRBV5-1
TGCGCCAGCAGCTTGGCCGGCTCCTACGAGCAGTACTTC
CASSLAGSYEQYF